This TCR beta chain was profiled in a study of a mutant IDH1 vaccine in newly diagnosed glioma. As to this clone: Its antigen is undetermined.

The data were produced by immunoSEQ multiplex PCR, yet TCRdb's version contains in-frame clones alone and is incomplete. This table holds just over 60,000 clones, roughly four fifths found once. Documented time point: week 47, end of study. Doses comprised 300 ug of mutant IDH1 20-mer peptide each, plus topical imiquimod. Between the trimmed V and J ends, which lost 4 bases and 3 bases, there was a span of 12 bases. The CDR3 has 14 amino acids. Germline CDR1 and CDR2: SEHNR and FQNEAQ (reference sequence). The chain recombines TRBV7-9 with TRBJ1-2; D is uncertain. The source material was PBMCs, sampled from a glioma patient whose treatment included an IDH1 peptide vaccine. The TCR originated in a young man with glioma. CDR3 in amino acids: CASSSEHNHYGYTF. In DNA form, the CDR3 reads TGTGCCAGCAGCTCGGAACATAACCACTATGGCTACACCTTC.